Listed below are T cell receptor beta chains from one sample, sequenced in a study of T cells after posttransplantation cyclophosphamide. The repertoire was sequenced with immunoSEQ multiplex PCR; TCRdb's copy has only in-frame clones and lacks some. The table records about 2,000 clones, 70% to 75% of them present only once. The source was PBMCs, collected 34 to 35 days after a stem cell transplant with posttransplant cyclophosphamide. All receptors derive from a male patient aged 45 to 59 who received an allogeneic stem cell transplant from a related donor and was CMV-positive. Some T cells here may be from the graft donor. The CDR3 runs from the conserved cysteine through the conserved F or W. The D gene is left open where the match is weak. Clone size, where shown, is once, few, many, or a class for clones that have expanded.

v_call	j_call	clone_size	d_call	cdr3_nt	cdr3_aa
TRBV7-9	TRBJ2-2	NA	TRBD2	TGTGCCAGCAGCTTAAGCGGGAGGGCCTCCGGGGAGCTGTTTTTT	CASSLSGRASGELFF
TRBV15	TRBJ2-1	NA	NA	TGTGCCACCAGCACGGTATATCGGGGCTACAATGAGCAGTTCTTC	CATSTVYRGYNEQFF
TRBV18	TRBJ2-2	NA	NA	TGTGCCAGCTCACCGGGCATTCGGGGCGGGGAGCTGTTTTTT	CASSPGIRGGELFF
TRBV6-5	TRBJ2-2	NA	TRBD1	TGTGCCAGCAGTGCCCGACAGGGTACCGGGGAGCTGTTTTTT	CASSARQGTGELFF
TRBV5-1	TRBJ2-2	NA	NA	TGCGCCAGCGGCATCCCCCCAGACACCGGGGAGCTGTTTTTT	CASGIPPDTGELFF
TRBV18	TRBJ2-1	NA	NA	TGTGCCAGCTCACCACCCGGTGCGGCAAGGGGCGATGAGCAGTTCTTC	CASSPPGAARGDEQFF
TRBV27	TRBJ2-1	NA	NA	TGTGCCAGCAGTTCTAGCCTAAACAATGAGCAGTTCTTC	CASSSSLNNEQFF
TRBV29-1	TRBJ2-3	NA	TRBD2	TGCAGCGTTGGCGGGGGTCTCACAGATACGCAGTATTTT	CSVGGGLTDTQYF
TRBV5-1	TRBJ1-1	NA	TRBD1	TGCGCCAGCAGCTTGGCAGGGGGCGTAGGGTGGGACACTGAAGCTTTCTTT	CASSLAGGVGWDTEAFF
TRBV7-9	TRBJ2-1	NA	TRBD2	TGTGCCAGCAGCTTAGTTCGGGGGGGGGATGAGCAGTTCTTC	CASSLVRGGDEQFF
TRBV21-1	TRBJ1-5	NA	NA	TGTGCCAGCAGCAAAGGGGGCACGATCGGATATATATTGAGCAATCAGCCCCAGCATTTT	CASSKGGTIGYILSNQPQHF
TRBV7-9	TRBJ2-7	NA	NA	TGTGCCAGCAGCTTGGTTAGCGGCTACGAGCAGTACTTC	CASSLVSGYEQYF
TRBV29-1	TRBJ2-2	NA	TRBD1	TGCAGCGTTCCGGGACAGGGGTTAGGCGGGGAGCTGTTTTTT	CSVPGQGLGGELFF
TRBV5-1	TRBJ1-1	NA	TRBD1	TGCGCCAGCCGGGCGGGGACAGGGGCCCCGAACACTGAAGCTTTCTTT	CASRAGTGAPNTEAFF
TRBV5-1	TRBJ2-7	once	NA	TGCGCCAGCAAACCGGCAGGAGGTTCCTACGAGCAGTACTTC	CASKPAGGSYEQYF
TRBV7-2	TRBJ2-1	NA	TRBD2	TGTGCCAGCAGCTCCCAGCGGGAGCCCCCCAATGAGCAGTTCTTC	CASSSQREPPNEQFF
TRBV15	TRBJ2-5	NA	NA	TGTGCCACCAGCAGCGCGGGGGCCCTCCAAGAGACCCAGTACTTC	CATSSAGALQETQYF
TRBV4-1	TRBJ2-7	NA	TRBD2	TGCGCCAGCAGCCAAGGGCTAGCGGGAGGCTACGAGCAGTACTTC	CASSQGLAGGYEQYF
TRBV11-2	TRBJ2-7	few	TRBD2	TGTGCCAGCAGCTCCCTAGCGGGAGTGGCCTACGAGCAGTACTTC	CASSSLAGVAYEQYF
TRBV9	TRBJ1-5	NA	TRBD1	TGTGCCAGCAGCGCGACAGGGAGCAATCAGCCCCAGCATTTT	CASSATGSNQPQHF
TRBV11-3	TRBJ2-2	NA	NA	TGTGCCAGCTCTGAGGTTTACACCGGGGAGCTGTTTTTT	CASSEVYTGELFF
TRBV5-8	TRBJ2-5	NA	NA	TGTGCCAGCAGCGCCCGACAGGGAGGCCAAGAGACCCAGTACTTC	CASSARQGGQETQYF
TRBV19	TRBJ2-3	few	NA	TGTGCCAGTAGTAGATTGACGAGGCCAGATACGCAGTATTTT	CASSRLTRPDTQYF
TRBV9	TRBJ2-4	few	NA	TGTGCCAGCAATGCCGGCGGTGGAATTCAGTACTTC	CASNAGGGIQYF
TRBV6-1	TRBJ2-5	NA	TRBD2	TGTGCCAGCAGTGAAGGGGCTAGCGGAGGAGGGGAGACCCAGTACTTC	CASSEGASGGGETQYF
TRBV9	TRBJ1-5	NA	NA	TGTGCCAGCAGCGGGACAGGCAATCAGCCCCAGCATTTT	CASSGTGNQPQHF
TRBV4-1	TRBJ2-7	NA	NA	TGCGCCAGCAGCCGGAAGGACTCACTCACCCTTAACGGCGAGCAGTACTTC	CASSRKDSLTLNGEQYF
TRBV18	TRBJ2-3	NA	TRBD1	TGTGCCAGCTCACGGACAGGGCCAGATACGCAGTATTTT	CASSRTGPDTQYF
TRBV5-8	TRBJ2-5	few	TRBD2	TGTGCCAGCAGCCCCCGGGGGGGCGAAGAGACCCAGTACTTC	CASSPRGGEETQYF
TRBV18	TRBJ2-3	few	TRBD1	TGTGCCAGCTCACCACCCGTAGGGGGCAAGGACACAGATACGCAGTATTTT	CASSPPVGGKDTDTQYF
TRBV6-5	TRBJ2-1	few	TRBD2	TGTGCCAGCACCCCCCACGGGGGACTAGTCGATGAGCAGTTCTTC	CASTPHGGLVDEQFF
TRBV19	TRBJ1-2	NA	TRBD1	TGTGCCAGTATGAAGGGGGCCCTCTATGGCTACACCTTC	CASMKGALYGYTF
TRBV18	TRBJ1-2	NA	TRBD1	TGTGCCAGCTCACCCGGGACAGGGAGGAGCTATGGCTACACCTTC	CASSPGTGRSYGYTF
TRBV7-9	TRBJ1-6	NA	NA	TGTGCCAGCAGCCTTAGTGGAGTAAAACCCCTCCACTTT	CASSLSGVKPLHF